Shown below are 30 T cell receptor beta chains from a single sample sequenced in a study of shared clonotypes between healthy human individuals. Clones were read by immunoSEQ multiplex PCR, and TCRdb kept only the in-frame ones, dropping some. This table holds over 850,000 clones, 75% to 80% found once. Sequences were obtained from memory CD4+ T cells from PBMCs. Regarding subset: CD45RA-negative fraction. The receptors stem from a man aged 18 to 29 in good health. Some clones in this sample may be carry-over from other donors' samples.

This chain connects TRBV7-9 to TRBJ2-6; D is unclear. V was pared by 2 bases and J by 0 bases, with 5 bases between. CDR1 is SEHNR, CDR2 FQNEAQ, per germline (reference sequence). The CDR3 has 15 amino acids. CDR3 sequence reads: CASSLWTSGANVLTF. CDR3 bases: TGTGCCAGCAGCTTATGGACCTCTGGGGCCAACGTCCTGACTTTC.

This chain uses TRBV7-3 with TRBJ1-1, with TRBD1 matching over 9 bases. The germline gives CDR1 SGHTA, CDR2 FQGTGA. The CDR3 extends over 19 amino acids. The J segment lost 0 bases and the V segment lost 5 bases, leaving 16 bases of the junction unmatched. CDR3: CASSLIPSGQGRMNTEAFF. The CDR3 DNA reads TGTGCCAGCAGCCTAATACCCTCCGGACAGGGGCGCATGAACACTGAAGCTTTCTTT.

This chain joins TRBV5-3 and TRBJ2-1; D is uncertain. TRBV5-3 carries the ORF label, with uncertain function. V was clipped by 0 bases and J by 9 bases, with 13 bases between them. This CDR3 spans 14 amino acids. This CDR3 reads CARSLEGCSSEQFF. In DNA form, the CDR3 reads TGTGCCAGAAGCTTGGAGGGCTGTAGCAGTGAGCAGTTCTTC.

The chain combines TRBV7-2 with TRBJ2-1, with TRBD1 matching 8 bases. CDR3 length: 16 residues. Germline CDR1 and CDR2: SGHTA and FQGNSA. Trimming at V came to 1 base and at J to 7 bases, leaving 9 bases not matched to a gene. The CDR3 DNA reads as TGTGCCAGCAGCTTAGAGGGCCAGGGGGCGGGTAATGAGCAGTTCTTC. Translated: CASSLEGQGAGNEQFF. The full variable domain, rest sourced from reference TRBV7-2 and TRBJ2-1, is GAGVSQSPSNKVTEKGKDVELRCDPISGHTALYWYRQSLGQGLEFLIYFQGNSAPDKSGLPSDRFSAERTGGSVSTLTIQRTQQEDSAVYLCASSLEGQGAGNEQFFGPGTRLTVL.

The chain has TRBV15 and TRBJ2-1; 15 nucleotides line up with TRBD2. The CDR3 spans 16 residues. Germline assignment: CDR1 LNHNV and CDR2 YYDKDF (reference sequence). J lost 6 bases, V lost 3 bases, and 3 bases had no gene match. In DNA, the CDR3 is TGTGCCACCAGCAGCGGACTAGCGGGAGGGCCCAATGAGCAGTTCTTC. Translated, it gives CATSSGLAGGPNEQFF. The full variable domain, rest sourced from reference TRBV15 and TRBJ2-1, is DAMVIQNPRYQVTQFGKPVTLSCSQTLNHNVMYWYQQKSSQAPKLLFHYYDKDFNNEADTPDNFQSRRPNTSFCFLDIRSPGLGDTAMYLCATSSGLAGGPNEQFFGPGTRLTVL.

This chain connects TRBV5-1 to TRBJ2-3; 9 nucleotides align to TRBD2. This CDR3 spans 14 amino acids. V dropped 4 bases and J dropped 4; count of bases not matched to a gene: 4. Germline V gene sequence: CDR1 SGHRS, CDR2 YFSETQ. Here the CDR3 DNA reads TGCGCCAGCAGCGCCGGACTAGCGTCAGATACGCAGTATTTT. This gives the protein CASSAGLASDTQYF.

There are a few counts of this clone. The genes are TRBV2 and TRBJ2-2; no clear D. There are 14 residues in the CDR3. V lost 3 bases, J lost 5 bases, and 10 bases lay in between. The germline V gene has CDR1 SNHLY and CDR2 FYNNEI. The CDR3 region has the DNA TGTGCCAGCAGTGAGGGTTTGGGGACCGGGGAGCTGTTTTTT. This sequence encodes CASSEGLGTGELFF.

This sequence joins TRBV29-1 and TRBJ2-7, with D unclear. CDR1 is SQVTM, CDR2 ANQGSEA, per germline. V lost 6 bases and J 0 bases, leaving 15 bases between the germline ends. This CDR3 spans 14 amino acids. CDR3 sequence (DNA): TGCAGCGTGGTCGATCCCTTTAGCTCCTACGAGCAGTACTTC. Translating gives CSVVDPFSSYEQYF.

V gene TRBV7-2 combines with J gene TRBJ2-4; D unresolved. The V end lost 5 bases, the J end lost 4 bases, and 12 bases lay between the germline ends. This CDR3 has 14 amino acids. The germline gives CDR1 SGHTA, CDR2 FQGNSA. Written as DNA, the CDR3 is TGTGCCAGCAGCCCCCTTTCGGGTAAAAACATTCAGTACTTC. Its protein is CASSPLSGKNIQYF.

The chain joins TRBV5-6 to TRBJ2-1; D may be TRBD2 (5 bases). Trimming removed 3 bases from V and 0 bases from J, with 10 bases in between. Germline V lookup: CDR1 SGHDT, CDR2 YYEEEE. CDR3 length equals 15 residues. Here the CDR3 reads CASSYGLYSYNEQFF. In nucleotides, the CDR3 is TGTGCCAGCAGCTACGGACTGTACTCCTACAATGAGCAGTTCTTC.

This clone was seen repeatedly, ten times or more. In the same sample, other DNA sequences code for this CDR3. The chain has TRBV4-1 and TRBJ2-7; 8 positions match TRBD2. The CDR3 runs to 16 residues. Trimming at V came to 4 bases and at J to 3 bases, leaving 11 bases not matched to a gene. CDR1 MGHRA and CDR2 YSYEKL come from the germline V gene. The CDR3 DNA sequence: TGCGCCAGCAGCCGCGATAATCTAGCGGGCGACTACGAGCAGTACTTC. Its protein product is CASSRDNLAGDYEQYF.

The J gene is TRBJ2-1, the V gene TRBV5-1; 9 positions agree with TRBD1. V dropped 0 bases and J dropped 2; count of bases not matched to a gene: 6. The CDR3 has 17 amino acids. Germline V gives CDR1 SGHRS, CDR2 YFSETQ. CDR3 loop: CASSLGWGTGPYNEQFF. CDR3 in DNA: TGCGCCAGCAGCTTGGGGTGGGGGACAGGGCCCTACAATGAGCAGTTCTTC.

Concerning this clone: A junction boundary mismatches the germline segment, possibly from a read error. This chain joins TRBV9 and TRBJ2-1; the match to TRBD2 covers 8 bases. The CDR3 runs to 16 residues. Germline V gene lookup returns CDR1 SGDLS and CDR2 YYNGEE. This CDR3 reads CAGSPRGSGNYNEQFF. In DNA, the CDR3 is TGTGCCGGCAGCCCGCGAGGTAGCGGGAACTACAATGAGCAGTTCTTC. The whole variable domain, filled in from reference TRBV9 and TRBJ2-1, reads DSGVTQTPKHLITATGQRVTLRCSPRSGDLSVYWYQQSLDQGLQFLIQYYNGEERAKGNILERFSAQQFPDLHSELNLSSLELGDSALYFCAGSPRGSGNYNEQFFGPGTRLTVL.

This clone was counted a few times. This CDR3 is also generated by other DNA sequences in the sample. This rearrangement joins TRBV4-2 to TRBJ2-5; 10 bases are a match to TRBD2. J gave up 5 bases and V 1 base, and 7 bases lay outside the gene matches. The CDR3 is 16 amino acids. The germline CDR1 and CDR2 sequences are LGHNA and YNFKEQ. CDR3 sequence (DNA): TGTGCCAGCAGCCAAGGAGCGGGAGGGCCGCGGGAGACCCAGTACTTC. Translated, it gives CASSQGAGGPRETQYF.

The chain recombines TRBV5-1 with TRBJ2-2, with D possibly being TRBD2 (5 bases). Germline V gene data show CDR1 as SGHRS and CDR2 as YFSETQ. V lost 0 bases to trimming and J lost 2 bases, with 8 bases between them. This CDR3 has 15 amino acids. The CDR3 nucleotides read TGCGCCAGCAGCTTGGCTAGCTTTAACACCGGGGAGCTGTTTTTT. Its translation: CASSLASFNTGELFF.

This chain uses TRBV4-2 with TRBJ2-3; D is unresolved. Between the trimmed V and J ends, which lost 0 bases and 6 bases, there was a span of 10 bases. The CDR3 loop spans 14 amino acids. Per germline, CDR1 LGHNA and CDR2 YNFKEQ. The CDR3 region is CASSQDRLVDTQYF. The DNA of the CDR3 is TGTGCCAGCAGCCAAGATCGCCTGGTCGATACGCAGTATTTT.

The rearrangement links TRBV25-1 to TRBJ2-5; 9 bases line up with TRBD2. This CDR3 spans 16 amino acids. The V segment lost 3 bases and the J segment 0 bases; nucleotides outside the gene matches: 5. CDR1 is MGHDK, CDR2 SYGVNS, per germline. In nucleotides, the CDR3 is TGTGCCAGCAGTGAGGGTAGCGGGAGATACCAAGAGACCCAGTACTTC. This translates into CASSEGSGRYQETQYF.

CDR3 amino acids: CASSSSLEQETQYF. The CDR3 bases are TGTGCCAGCAGTTCTTCACTAGAACAAGAGACCCAGTACTTC. The chain joins TRBV6-6 to TRBJ2-5, with TRBD2 as a possible D gene (5 bases). Germline-derived CDR1 and CDR2 are MNHNY and SVGAGI (reference sequence). The CDR3 is made up of 14 amino acids. V was pared by 4 bases and J by 2 bases, with 11 bases between.

The genes are TRBV28 and TRBJ2-5, with D maybe TRBD1 (5 bases). The end of the DNA is better explained by TRBJ2-7, so the J call may be wrong. The germline V gene has CDR1 MDHEN and CDR2 SYDVKM. This CDR3 comprises 16 residues. The CDR3 spells CASSYKWTLTSYEQYF. The DNA of the CDR3 is TGTGCCAGCAGTTACAAGTGGACATTGACCTCCTACGAGCAGTACTTC.

V and J are TRBV18 and TRBJ1-1; possible D gene TRBD1, 6 bases. The CDR3 runs 14 residues. In germline, CDR1 is KGHSH, CDR2 LQKENI. Trimming pared 2 bases from V and 5 bases from J, leaving 12 bases between. The CDR3: CASSPTGLDTEAFF. The CDR3 DNA is TGTGCCAGCTCACCAACAGGGTTGGATACTGAAGCTTTCTTT.

V is TRBV6-5 and J is TRBJ2-6; a weak D match, TRBD2 (6 bases). This CDR3 is built from 16 residues. V shed 2 bases and J shed 0 bases, with 8 bases lying between them. Germline values: CDR1 MNHEY, CDR2 SVGAGI. CDR3 DNA sequence: TGTGCCAGCAGTTACGGGGGGTTCTCTGGGGCCAACGTCCTGACTTTC. It specifies CASSYGGFSGANVLTF.

The chain carries TRBV18 and TRBJ2-1, with D unresolved. With 3 bases removed from V and 3 bases from J, the gap between germline ends came to 12 bases. The CDR3 sequence is 15 residues long. CDR1 and CDR2 (germline): KGHSH, LQKENI. The CDR3 DNA reads TGTGCCAGCTCACCGTCCGGTTCGCTCTACAATGAGCAGTTCTTC. It specifies CASSPSGSLYNEQFF.

This clone was found once. The rearrangement links TRBV5-1 to TRBJ2-5; 14 bases agree with TRBD2. This CDR3 region has 16 residues. The trim removed 5 bases at V and 5 bases at J, leaving 8 bases unmatched. In germline, CDR1 is SGHRS, CDR2 YFSETQ. CDR3 DNA sequence: TGCGCCAGCAGACTCGGGACTAGCGGGAGTTCGGAGACCCAGTACTTC. Its translation: CASRLGTSGSSETQYF. The full variable domain, its missing parts supplied by reference TRBV5-1 and TRBJ2-5, is KAGVTQTPRYLIKTRGQQVTLSCSPISGHRSVSWYQQTPGQGLQFLFEYFSETQRNKGNFPGRFSGRQFSNSRSEMNVSTLELGDSALYLCASRLGTSGSSETQYFGPGTRLLVL.

This sequence joins TRBV15 and TRBJ2-1; either TRBD1 or TRBD2 may fit D (5 bases each). CDR3 length: 12 amino acids. V was cut by 1 base and J by 10 bases, with 8 bases left in between. In germline, CDR1 is LNHNV, CDR2 YYDKDF (reference sequence). The DNA of the CDR3 is TGTGCCACCAGCAGAGCACGGGGCGAGCAGTTCTTC. It translates to CATSRARGEQFF.

The genes are TRBV30 and TRBJ2-1; D uncertain. Trimming shortened V by 1 base and J by 8 bases, and 18 bases separated the two germline ends. Per germline, CDR1 GTSNPN and CDR2 SVGIG (reference sequence). CDR3 length equals 15 residues. The CDR3 reads CAWSDGLAEGDEQFF. CDR3 coding DNA: TGTGCCTGGAGTGATGGCCTGGCAGAAGGCGATGAGCAGTTCTTC.

The chain combines TRBV7-2 with TRBJ2-5; 7 bases match TRBD1. The J call may be wrong; the DNA end is better matched by TRBJ2-7. The germline V gene has CDR1 SGHTA and CDR2 FQGNSA. The CDR3 loop spans 16 amino acids. The chain's CDR3 is CASSPRQGTLSYEQYF. In DNA form, the CDR3 reads TGTGCCAGCAGCCCCCGACAGGGTACTCTCTCCTACGAGCAGTACTTC.

This chain connects TRBV27 to TRBJ2-2; either TRBD1 or TRBD2 may fit D (5 bases each). V lost 10 bases to trimming and J lost 3 bases, with 15 bases between them. Germline values: CDR1 MNHEY, CDR2 SMNVEV (reference sequence). CDR3 size: 14 residues. The CDR3 coding sequence is TGTGCCACCTCCCGGGACCTCTACACCGGGGAGCTGTTTTTT. Its translation: CATSRDLYTGELFF.

V is TRBV5-1 and J is TRBJ2-1, with 8 bases that match TRBD2. V trimming: 4 bases; J trimming: 7 bases; junction bases outside the gene matches: 7. This CDR3 has 14 residues. Germline CDR1 is SGHRS and CDR2 is YFSETQ. The CDR3 here is CASSIQPSGNEQFF. The CDR3 coding sequence is TGCGCCAGCAGCATCCAACCTAGCGGGAATGAGCAGTTCTTC.

The CDR3, as DNA: TGTGCCTGGAGCGGCTGGGACAGGGAGGGCGAGACCCAGTACTTC. This encodes CAWSGWDREGETQYF. The V and J genes are TRBV30 and TRBJ2-5, with 9 nucleotides matching TRBD1. Germline lookup yields CDR1 GTSNPN and CDR2 SVGIG (reference sequence). Trimming cost V 3 bases and J 5 bases; bases outside gene matches: 10. This CDR3 is built from 15 residues.

This chain links TRBV11-3 with TRBJ2-1; 8 nucleotides line up with TRBD2. The CDR3 has 16 residues. Germline V CDR1 and CDR2: SGHNT, YENEEA. V lost 2 bases, J lost 4 bases, and 7 bases stayed unmatched. CDR3 protein: CASSLRRTSTYNEQFF. The CDR3 DNA is TGTGCCAGCAGCTTACGCAGGACTAGCACTTACAATGAGCAGTTCTTC.